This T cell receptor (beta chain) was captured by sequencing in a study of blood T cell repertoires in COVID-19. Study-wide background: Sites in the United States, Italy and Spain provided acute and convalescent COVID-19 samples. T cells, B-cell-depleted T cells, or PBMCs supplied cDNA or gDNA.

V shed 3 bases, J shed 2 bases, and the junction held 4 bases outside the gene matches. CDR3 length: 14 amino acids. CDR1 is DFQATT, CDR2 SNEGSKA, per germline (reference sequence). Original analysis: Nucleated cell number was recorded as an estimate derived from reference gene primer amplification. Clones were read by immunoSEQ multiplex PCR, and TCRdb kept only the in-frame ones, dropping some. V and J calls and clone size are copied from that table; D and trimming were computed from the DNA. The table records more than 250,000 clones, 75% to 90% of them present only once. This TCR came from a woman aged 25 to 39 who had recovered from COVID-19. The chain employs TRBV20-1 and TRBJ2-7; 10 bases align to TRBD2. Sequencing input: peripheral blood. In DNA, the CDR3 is TGCAGTGCTAGTTTAGCGGGGGGCACCTACGAGCAGTACTTC. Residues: CSASLAGGTYEQYF.